The 21 T cell receptor beta chains in this list originate from one sample, sequenced in a study of early T cells in non-severe SARS-CoV-2 infection. Each CDR3 protein is one row after TCRdb ran MiXCR on the 5' RACE reads. The sample lists tens of thousands of distinct CDR3 sequences; roughly 13% were seen once. Material for sequencing was whole blood. Source of these receptors: an adult who was a healthcare worker with PCR-confirmed SARS-CoV-2 infection or an uninfected control (not recorded which).

V is TRBV29-1 and J is TRBJ2-7; D might be TRBD2 (5 bases). Trimming cost V 5 bases and J 4 bases, with 9 bases left between them. The CDR3 covers 11 residues. The germline gives CDR1 SQVTM, CDR2 ANQGSEA. Written as DNA, the CDR3 is TGCAGCGTTCTTGGACTGTACGAGCAGTACTTC. Its translation is CSVLGLYEQYF.

This clonotype was counted a few times. The rearrangement links TRBV24-1 to TRBJ1-2; unclear D gene. The V gene lost 1 base and the J gene lost 2 bases, with 7 bases spanning the gap. Germline assignment: CDR1 KGHDR and CDR2 SFDVKD. This CDR3 spans 14 amino acids. In nucleotides, the CDR3 is TGTGCCACCAGTGATTTAAGAAGAAACTATGGCTACACCTTC. Its protein product is CATSDLRRNYGYTF.

The chain links TRBV3-1 to TRBJ2-7, with D uncertain. This CDR3 comprises 13 residues. The germline gives CDR1 LGHDT, CDR2 YNNKEL (reference sequence). The germline V and J ends were trimmed by 1 base and 4 bases, with 8 bases remaining between them. Written as DNA, the CDR3 is TGTGCCAGCAGCCAAGTGGTCCTATACGAGCAGTACTTC. It yields the protein CASSQVVLYEQYF.

V and J are TRBV12-3 or TRBV12-4 and TRBJ2-7; D is ambiguous. Trimming stripped 8 bases from V and 3 bases from J, with 14 bases between. The CDR3 consists of 13 residues. The CDR3 nucleotides read TGTGCCAGCCGAGGATTGGGGTTCTACGAGCAGTACTTC. Encoded protein: CASRGLGFYEQYF.

This clonotype was seen many times. J is TRBJ1-2 and V is TRBV12-3 or TRBV12-4, with 7 bases aligning to TRBD1. This CDR3 contains 12 residues. The V gene end was trimmed by 5 bases and the J gene end by 8 bases; junction bases not matched to a gene: 5. CDR3 residues: CASSLTGRGYTF. CDR3 in DNA: TGTGCCAGCAGTCTGACAGGGCGCGGCTACACCTTC.

The V gene is TRBV20-1, the J gene TRBJ2-7; 13 bases align to TRBD2. The trim removed 7 bases at V and 4 bases at J, leaving 1 base unmatched. Germline CDR1 reads DFQATT; CDR2 reads SNEGSKA (reference sequence). The CDR3 loop spans 12 amino acids. Here the CDR3 reads CSGTSGSYEQYF. In DNA, the CDR3 is TGCAGTGGGACTAGCGGGAGTTACGAGCAGTACTTC.

This clonotype was seen many times. V is TRBV7-8 and J is TRBJ2-3; 7 nucleotides match TRBD2. This CDR3 spans 16 amino acids. The V and J ends lost 1 base and 2 bases, in that order; junction bases with no gene match: 6. Germline-derived CDR1 and CDR2 are SGHVS and FQNEAQ. Here the CDR3 reads CASSLVSSGYTDTQYF. CDR3 DNA: TGTGCCAGCAGCTTAGTATCTAGCGGATACACAGATACGCAGTATTTT.

This clonotype was picked up many times. DNA for the CDR3: TGCAGCGCCTCGACAGGGCTAAACGAAAAACTGTTTTTT. Translation: CSASTGLNEKLFF. The V gene is TRBV29-1, the J gene TRBJ1-4; TRBD1 agrees at 7 bases. Germline trimming cut 7 bases from V and 8 bases from J; bases unmatched to any gene: 10. The V gene's germline CDR1 is SQVTM and CDR2 ANQGSEA. The CDR3 is made up of 13 amino acids. Full variable domain (missing parts from reference TRBV29-1 and TRBJ1-4): SAVISQKPSRDICQRGTSLTIQCQVDSQVTMMFWYRQQPGQSLTLIATANQGSEATYESGFVIDKFPISRPNLTFSTLTVSNMSPEDSSIYLCSASTGLNEKLFFGSGTQLSVL.

This clonotype showed up just once. The CDR3: CASSLGAETEAFF. The CDR3, as DNA: TGCGCCAGCAGCTTAGGGGCAGAAACTGAAGCTTTCTTT. V is TRBV5-1 and J is TRBJ1-1; D may be TRBD1 (5 bases). V lost 2 bases, J lost 5 bases, and 10 bases lay in between. The CDR3 length is 13 residues. CDR1 is SGHRS, CDR2 YFSETQ, per germline.

This clonotype was seen repeatedly, ten times or more. The chain carries TRBV29-1 and TRBJ2-2; maybe TRBD1 (5 bases). The CDR3 consists of 11 residues. Trimming stripped 8 bases from V and 7 bases from J, with 11 bases between. Germline V gene data show CDR1 as SQVTM and CDR2 as ANQGSEA. CDR3 protein: CSYSRGGELFF. In nucleotides, the CDR3 is TGCAGCTATTCAAGGGGCGGGGAGCTGTTTTTT.

This sequence joins TRBV7-9 and TRBJ2-5; possible D gene TRBD1, 5 bases. The CDR3 has 14 amino acids. Per the germline V gene, CDR1 is SEHNR and CDR2 is FQNEAQ (reference sequence). V was cut by 5 bases and J by 4 bases, with 14 bases left in between. In DNA form, the CDR3 reads TGTGCCAGCAGCCCTAGACAGATCCTAGAGACCCAGTACTTC. Its translation is CASSPRQILETQYF.

This clonotype occurred a few times. The chain uses TRBV6-1 and TRBJ1-2; D gene ambiguous. Germline lookup yields CDR1 MNHNS and CDR2 SASEGT. Trimming cost V 2 bases and J 2 bases, with 12 bases left between them. The CDR3 contains 15 residues. CDR3 bases: TGTGCCAGCAGTGAACCCGAACAGAAAAACTATGGCTACACCTTC. Residues: CASSEPEQKNYGYTF.

The chain combines TRBV7-8 with TRBJ2-7; D is unclear. The CDR3 extends over 12 amino acids. V lost 5 bases and J lost 6, with 11 bases in between. Germline CDR1 is SGHVS and CDR2 is FQNEAQ. CDR3 sequence reads: CASSELVVEQYF. CDR3 coding DNA: TGTGCCAGCAGCGAACTGGTTGTCGAGCAGTACTTC.

The chain recombines TRBV10-3 with TRBJ2-7; the D gene is possibly TRBD1 (6 bases). Germline V gene sequence: CDR1 ENHRY, CDR2 SYGVKD. CDR3 length: 14 amino acids. Trimming took 0 bases from V and 12 from J, leaving 18 bases between them. The chain's CDR3 is CAISESGDTTRWYF. The CDR3 DNA reads as TGTGCCATCAGTGAGTCGGGGGACACCACTAGGTGGTACTTC.

Concerning this clonotype: One end of the junction fails to match germline, which may point to a read error. The gene calls are TRBV6-5 and TRBJ1-4; TRBD1 matches 7 bases. Germline V lookup: CDR1 MNHEY, CDR2 SVGAGI. CDR3 length: 13 amino acids. The CDR3 reads CVSSDRPNEKLFF. As DNA, the CDR3 is TGTGTCAGCTCGGACAGGCCTAATGAAAAACTGTTTTTT.

This clonotype was detected many times. The chain uses TRBV7-8 and TRBJ2-3, with TRBD2 matching over 10 bases. Germline values: CDR1 SGHVS, CDR2 FQNEAQ. Losses at the gene ends were 5 bases for V and 5 bases for J; bases not matched to a gene: 16. The CDR3 is 18 residues long. In nucleotides, the CDR3 is TGTGCCAGCAGCCGAACCGTCGGACTAGCGGAGTGGAGAGATACGCAGTATTTT. It encodes CASSRTVGLAEWRDTQYF.

This clonotype occurred many times. The genes are TRBV6-6 and TRBJ1-5; D uncertain. The CDR3 extends over 17 amino acids. The V and J ends lost 0 bases and 1 base respectively, with 13 bases between them. CDR1 is MNHNY and CDR2 is SVGAGI in the germline V gene (reference sequence). The CDR3 coding sequence is TGTGCCAGCAGTTACTCTTCCCCCCGGGGAAGCAATCAGCCCCAGCATTTT. Translation gives CASSYSSPRGSNQPQHF.

The sample holds many counts of this clonotype. The genes are TRBV11-2 and TRBJ2-2; possibly TRBD1 for D (6 bases). Germline V gene data show CDR1 as SGHAT and CDR2 as FQNNGV. Trimming left V 5 bases short and J 3 bases short, with 13 bases between. This CDR3 has 15 amino acids. The CDR3 spells CASSHRVWDTGELFF. The CDR3 DNA follows: TGTGCCAGCAGCCACAGGGTGTGGGACACCGGGGAGCTGTTTTTT.

The chain joins TRBV7-6 to TRBJ1-3; TRBD1 might be the D (5 bases). Per germline, CDR1 SGHVS and CDR2 FNYEAQ. There are 15 residues in the CDR3. V lost 4 bases and J lost 4, with 14 bases in between. CDR3 DNA: TGTGCCAGCAGCTCGGACAATTTCTCCGGAAACACCATATATTTT. Amino acids: CASSSDNFSGNTIYF.

CDR3: CASSLSSGNSGELFF. CDR3 sequence (DNA): TGTGCCAGCAGTTTATCCAGCGGGAATTCCGGGGAGCTGTTTTTT. V and J are TRBV6-4 and TRBJ2-2; 7 bases agree with TRBD2. The CDR3 length is 15 residues. V shed 5 bases and J 6 bases; nucleotides not matched to a gene: 9. Looked up from germline, CDR1 is MRHNA and CDR2 is SNTAGT.

This clonotype came up a few times. V is TRBV5-4 and J is TRBJ2-2; D unresolved. The germline CDR1 and CDR2 sequences are SGHNT and YYREEE (reference sequence). Trimming took off 0 bases at V and 2 bases at J, with 11 bases between the two ends. The CDR3 loop spans 16 amino acids. DNA of the CDR3: TGTGCCAGCAGCTTGGCCGGGTGGGGAAACACCGGGGAGCTGTTTTTT. Protein product: CASSLAGWGNTGELFF.